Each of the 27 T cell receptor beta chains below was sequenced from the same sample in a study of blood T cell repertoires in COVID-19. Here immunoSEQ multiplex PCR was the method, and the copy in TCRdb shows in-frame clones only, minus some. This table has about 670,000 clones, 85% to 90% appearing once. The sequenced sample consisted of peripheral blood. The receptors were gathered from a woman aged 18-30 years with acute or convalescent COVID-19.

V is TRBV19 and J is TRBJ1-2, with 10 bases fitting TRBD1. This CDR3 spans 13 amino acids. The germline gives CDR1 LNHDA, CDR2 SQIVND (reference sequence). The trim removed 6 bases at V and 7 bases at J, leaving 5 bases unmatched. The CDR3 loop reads CASRDRGPGGYTF. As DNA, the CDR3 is TGTGCCAGTAGAGACAGGGGGCCTGGTGGCTACACCTTC.

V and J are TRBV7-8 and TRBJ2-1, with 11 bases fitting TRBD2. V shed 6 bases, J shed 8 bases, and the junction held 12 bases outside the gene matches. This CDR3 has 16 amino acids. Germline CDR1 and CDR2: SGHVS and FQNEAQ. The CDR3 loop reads CASSQHLAGGQYEQFF. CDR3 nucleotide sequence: TGTGCCAGCAGTCAACACTTAGCGGGGGGGCAGTATGAGCAGTTCTTC.

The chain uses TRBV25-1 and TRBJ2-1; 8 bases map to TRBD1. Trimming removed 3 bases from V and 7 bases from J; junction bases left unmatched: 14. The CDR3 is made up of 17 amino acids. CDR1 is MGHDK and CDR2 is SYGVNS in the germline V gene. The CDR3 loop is CASSDPAQGVSENEQFF. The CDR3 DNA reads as TGTGCCAGCAGTGATCCCGCACAGGGGGTAAGTGAAAATGAGCAGTTCTTC.

The CDR3 sequence: CASSPRARGEKLFF. DNA of the CDR3: TGTGCCAGCAGCCCCCGGGCCAGGGGAGAAAAACTGTTTTTT. This chain connects TRBV6-5 to TRBJ1-4; D might be TRBD1 (6 bases). There are 14 residues in the CDR3. The V end was cut by 6 bases, the J end by 8 bases, with 16 bases between. CDR1 and CDR2 (germline): MNHEY, SVGAGI.

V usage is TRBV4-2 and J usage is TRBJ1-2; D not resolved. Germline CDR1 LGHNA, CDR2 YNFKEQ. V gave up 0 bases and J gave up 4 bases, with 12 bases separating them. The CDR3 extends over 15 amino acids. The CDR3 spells CASSQELDFPYGYTF. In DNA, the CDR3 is TGTGCCAGCAGCCAAGAGTTGGACTTTCCCTATGGCTACACCTTC.

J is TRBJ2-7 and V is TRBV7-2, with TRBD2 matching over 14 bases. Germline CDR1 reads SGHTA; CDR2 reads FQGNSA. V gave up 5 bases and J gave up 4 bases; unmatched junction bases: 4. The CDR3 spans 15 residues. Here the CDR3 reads CASSPRTSGGYEQYF. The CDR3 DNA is TGTGCCAGCAGCCCGCGGACTAGCGGGGGGTACGAGCAGTACTTC.

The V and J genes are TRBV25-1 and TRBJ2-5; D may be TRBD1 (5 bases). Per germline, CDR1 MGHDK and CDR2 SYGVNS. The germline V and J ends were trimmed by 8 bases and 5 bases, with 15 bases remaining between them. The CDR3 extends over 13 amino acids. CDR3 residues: CASGARFGETQYF. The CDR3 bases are TGTGCCAGCGGGGCCCGGTTCGGGGAGACCCAGTACTTC.

The CDR3 bases are TGTGCCAGCTCACATCCCGGGACTTACACCTACAATGAGCAGTTCTTC. Translating it yields CASSHPGTYTYNEQFF. This sequence joins TRBV18 and TRBJ2-1; D might be TRBD2 (6 bases). This CDR3 has 16 amino acids. The V end was cut by 4 bases, the J end by 2 bases, with 15 bases between. CDR1 and CDR2 from the germline V gene are KGHSH and LQKENI.

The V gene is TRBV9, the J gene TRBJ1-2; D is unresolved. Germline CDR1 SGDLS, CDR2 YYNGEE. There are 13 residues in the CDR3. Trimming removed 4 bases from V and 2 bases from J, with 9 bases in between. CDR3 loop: CASSITQNYGYTF. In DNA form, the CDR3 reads TGTGCCAGCAGCATCACTCAAAACTATGGCTACACCTTC.

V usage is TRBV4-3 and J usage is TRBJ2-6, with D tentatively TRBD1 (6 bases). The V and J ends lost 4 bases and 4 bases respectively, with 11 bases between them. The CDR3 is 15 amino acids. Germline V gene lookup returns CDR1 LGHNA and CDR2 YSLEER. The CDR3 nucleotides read TGCGCCAGCAGCCGCACAGGGTCCGGGGCCAACGTCCTGACTTTC. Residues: CASSRTGSGANVLTF.

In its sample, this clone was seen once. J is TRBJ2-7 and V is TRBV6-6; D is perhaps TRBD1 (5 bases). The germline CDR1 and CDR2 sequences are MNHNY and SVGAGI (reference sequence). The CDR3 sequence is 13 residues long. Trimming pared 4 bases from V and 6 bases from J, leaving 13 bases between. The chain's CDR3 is CASSFDLQGEQYF. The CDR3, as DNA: TGTGCCAGCAGTTTCGACCTTCAGGGCGAGCAGTACTTC.

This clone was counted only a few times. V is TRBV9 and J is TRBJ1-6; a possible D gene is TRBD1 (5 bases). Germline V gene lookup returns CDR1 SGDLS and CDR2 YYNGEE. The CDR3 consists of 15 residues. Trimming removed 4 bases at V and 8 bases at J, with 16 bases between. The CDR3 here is CASSPAGGEHSPLHF. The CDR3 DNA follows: TGTGCCAGCAGCCCCGCCGGAGGGGAACATTCACCCCTCCACTTT.

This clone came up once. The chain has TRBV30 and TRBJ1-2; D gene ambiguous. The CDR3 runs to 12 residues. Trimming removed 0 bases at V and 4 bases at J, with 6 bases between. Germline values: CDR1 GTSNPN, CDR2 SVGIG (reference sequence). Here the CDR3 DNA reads TGTGCCTGGAGTGTAGAAGCCTATGGCTACACCTTC. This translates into CAWSVEAYGYTF.

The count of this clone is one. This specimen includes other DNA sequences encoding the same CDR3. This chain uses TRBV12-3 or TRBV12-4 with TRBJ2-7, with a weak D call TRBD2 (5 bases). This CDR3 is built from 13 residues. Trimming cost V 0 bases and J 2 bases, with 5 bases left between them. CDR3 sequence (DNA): TGTGCCAGCAGTTTAGCCGGGACCTACGAGCAGTACTTC. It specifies CASSLAGTYEQYF.

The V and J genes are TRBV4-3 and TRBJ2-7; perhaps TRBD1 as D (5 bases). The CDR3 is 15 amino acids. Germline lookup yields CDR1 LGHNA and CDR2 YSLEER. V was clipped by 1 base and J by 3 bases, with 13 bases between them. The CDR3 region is CASSQAPQGNYEQYF. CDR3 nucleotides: TGCGCCAGCAGCCAAGCACCGCAGGGAAACTACGAGCAGTACTTC.

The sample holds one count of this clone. The CDR3 is CATSRDFNEQFF. The CDR3 DNA reads TGTGCCACCAGCAGAGACTTCAATGAGCAGTTCTTC. The V gene is TRBV15, the J gene TRBJ2-1, with unresolved D. CDR1 is LNHNV and CDR2 is YYDKDF in the germline V gene (reference sequence). V lost 0 bases to trimming and J lost 6 bases, with 3 bases between them. CDR3 length: 12 amino acids. Using reference TRBV15 and TRBJ2-1 for the parts outside the CDR3, the full variable domain is DAMVIQNPRYQVTQFGKPVTLSCSQTLNHNVMYWYQQKSSQAPKLLFHYYDKDFNNEADTPDNFQSRRPNTSFCFLDIRSPGLGDTAMYLCATSRDFNEQFFGPGTRLTVL.

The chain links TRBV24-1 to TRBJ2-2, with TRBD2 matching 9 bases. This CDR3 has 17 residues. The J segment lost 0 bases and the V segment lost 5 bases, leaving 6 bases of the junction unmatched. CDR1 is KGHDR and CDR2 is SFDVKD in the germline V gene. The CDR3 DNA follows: TGTGCCACCAGTGTCGGTAGCGGGGGCCCGAACACCGGGGAGCTGTTTTTT. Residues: CATSVGSGGPNTGELFF.

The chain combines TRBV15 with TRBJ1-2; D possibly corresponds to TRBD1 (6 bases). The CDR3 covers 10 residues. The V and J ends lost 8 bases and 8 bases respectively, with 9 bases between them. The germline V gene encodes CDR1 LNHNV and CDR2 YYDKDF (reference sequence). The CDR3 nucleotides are TGTGCCACCGGGGGGGGCGGCTACACCTTC. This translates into CATGGGGYTF.

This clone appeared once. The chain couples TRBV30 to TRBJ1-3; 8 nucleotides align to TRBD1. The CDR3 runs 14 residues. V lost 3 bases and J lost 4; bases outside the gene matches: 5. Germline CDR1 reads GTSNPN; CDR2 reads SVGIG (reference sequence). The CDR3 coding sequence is TGTGCCTGGAGGGACAGGGTCCAGGGAAACACCATATATTTT. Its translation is CAWRDRVQGNTIYF.

The CDR3 region has the DNA TGTGCCAGCAGTTACTCGACAGCAGGGTTTTCACCCCTCCACTTT. It is translated as CASSYSTAGFSPLHF. The chain uses TRBV6-2 or TRBV6-3 and TRBJ1-6, with a possible D match to TRBD1 (5 bases). The CDR3 sequence is 15 residues long. Deletions cut 0 bases from V and 9 bases from J, with 12 bases between. Germline CDR1 reads MNHEY; CDR2 reads SVGEGT.

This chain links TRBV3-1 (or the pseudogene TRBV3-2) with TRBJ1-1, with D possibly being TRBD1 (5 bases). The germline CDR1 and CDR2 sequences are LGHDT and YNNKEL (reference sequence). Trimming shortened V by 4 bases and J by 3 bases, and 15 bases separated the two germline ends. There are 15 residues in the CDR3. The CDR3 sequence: CASSPPGGRYTEAFF. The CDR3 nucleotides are TGTGCCAGCAGCCCGCCGGGGGGTAGGTACACTGAAGCTTTCTTT.

The CDR3: CASSLSLQANEQFF. The CDR3 nucleotides read TGTGCCAGCAGCCTAAGTTTACAGGCAAATGAGCAGTTCTTC. The genes are TRBV7-3 and TRBJ2-1; perhaps TRBD1 as D (5 bases). Trimming pared 5 bases from V and 7 bases from J, leaving 15 bases between. Germline V lookup: CDR1 SGHTA, CDR2 FQGTGA. The CDR3 loop spans 14 amino acids.

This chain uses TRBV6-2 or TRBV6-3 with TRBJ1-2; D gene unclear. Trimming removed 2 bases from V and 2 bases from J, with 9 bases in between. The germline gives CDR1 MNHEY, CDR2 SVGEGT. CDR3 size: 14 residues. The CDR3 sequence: CASSYPTRNYGYTF. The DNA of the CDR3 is TGTGCCAGCAGTTACCCCACGAGGAACTATGGCTACACCTTC.

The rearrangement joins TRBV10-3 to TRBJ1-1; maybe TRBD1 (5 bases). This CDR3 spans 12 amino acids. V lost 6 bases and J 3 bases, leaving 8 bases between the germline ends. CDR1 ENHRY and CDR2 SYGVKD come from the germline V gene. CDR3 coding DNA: TGTGCCATCAGAGGGGAAGACACTGAAGCTTTCTTT. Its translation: CAIRGEDTEAFF.

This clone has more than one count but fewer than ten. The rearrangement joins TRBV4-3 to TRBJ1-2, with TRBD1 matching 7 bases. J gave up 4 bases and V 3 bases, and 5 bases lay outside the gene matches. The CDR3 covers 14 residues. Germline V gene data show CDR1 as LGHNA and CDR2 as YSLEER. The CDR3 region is CASSQIGGTYGYTF. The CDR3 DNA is TGCGCCAGCAGCCAGATAGGGGGCACCTATGGCTACACCTTC.

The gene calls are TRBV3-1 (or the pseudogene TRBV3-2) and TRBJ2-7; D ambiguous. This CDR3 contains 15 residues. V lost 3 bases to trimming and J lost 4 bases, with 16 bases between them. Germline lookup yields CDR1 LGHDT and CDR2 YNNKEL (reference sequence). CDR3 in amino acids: CASSQALGVGYEQYF. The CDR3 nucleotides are TGTGCCAGCAGCCAGGCTTTGGGTGTCGGGTACGAGCAGTACTTC.

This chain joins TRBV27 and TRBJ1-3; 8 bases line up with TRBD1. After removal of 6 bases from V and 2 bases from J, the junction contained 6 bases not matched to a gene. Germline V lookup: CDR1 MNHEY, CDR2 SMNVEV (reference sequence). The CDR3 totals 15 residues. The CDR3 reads CASRITGGAGNTIYF. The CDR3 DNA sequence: TGTGCCAGCAGGATCACAGGGGGAGCTGGAAACACCATATATTTT.